Following are 8 T cell receptor beta chains from one sample sequenced in a study of spatial heterogeneity in lung cancer. The time point denotes: blood at routine non-recurrence follow-up after resection. TCRdb called the 5' RACE reads again in MiXCR, with one record for every CDR3 protein. The sample records nearly 95,000 distinct CDR3 sequences, approximately 19% being singletons. The sequencing used PBMCs, collected at follow-up. These receptors all come from a male donor with early-stage non-small cell lung cancer.

This chain uses TRBV4-1 with TRBJ1-3; no firm D call. Between the trimmed V and J ends, which lost 3 bases and 6 bases, there was a span of 15 bases. The V gene's germline CDR1 is MGHRA and CDR2 YSYEKL. This CDR3 is built from 15 residues. CDR3: CASSQPTAKENTIYF. The CDR3 DNA is TGCGCCAGCAGCCAGCCGACGGCAAAGGAAAACACCATATATTTT.

The table lists this clonotype with a few counts. The chain couples TRBV18 to TRBJ2-3, with a tentative D call TRBD1 (5 bases). V was pared by 4 bases and J by 1 base, with 18 bases between. The CDR3 covers 17 residues. The germline V gene encodes CDR1 KGHSH and CDR2 LQKENI. This chain's CDR3 is CASSLRKVGPRTDTQYF. The CDR3 DNA reads as TGTGCCAGCTCACTGCGGAAGGTGGGGCCACGCACAGATACGCAGTATTTT.

J is TRBJ2-5 and V is TRBV5-1; D is unresolved. V dropped 1 base and J dropped 3 bases, with 4 bases sitting between them. Germline assignment: CDR1 SGHRS and CDR2 YFSETQ. CDR3 length: 12 residues. CDR3 region: CASSLIEETQYF. The CDR3 nucleotides are TGCGCCAGCAGCTTGATAGAAGAGACCCAGTACTTC.

This clonotype appeared a few times. The chain couples TRBV15 to TRBJ2-7; no reliable D call. This CDR3 is built from 13 residues. Germline V gene lookup returns CDR1 LNHNV and CDR2 YYDKDF (reference sequence). Trimming removed 0 bases at V and 6 bases at J, with 9 bases between. The chain's CDR3 is CATSRDHSGEQYV. The CDR3 DNA reads as TGTGCCACCAGCAGAGATCACTCAGGCGAGCAGTACGTC.

This clonotype was seen many times. The gene calls are TRBV20-1 and TRBJ1-6; perhaps TRBD1 as D (5 bases). V was shortened by 3 bases and J by 7 bases, with 13 bases between the two germline ends. Germline V gene sequence: CDR1 DFQATT, CDR2 SNEGSKA (reference sequence). The CDR3 is 14 residues long. The CDR3: CSAREGNPNSPLHF. CDR3 bases: TGCAGTGCTAGGGAGGGGAACCCCAATTCACCCCTCCACTTT.

This clonotype came up many times. The chain employs TRBV11-2 and TRBJ2-7; D is tentatively TRBD1 or TRBD2 (7 bases each). The CDR3 contains 17 residues. The germline V gene encodes CDR1 SGHAT and CDR2 FQNNGV. The V gene lost 2 bases and the J gene lost 4 bases, with 21 bases spanning the gap. The CDR3, as DNA: TGTGCCAGCAGCTTAAGGGAGGGGGCGACCCTACCATACGAGCAGTACGTC. Residues: CASSLREGATLPYEQYV.

This clonotype was detected a few times. The chain recombines TRBV20-1 with TRBJ1-1; 9 bases are a match to TRBD1. With V trimmed by 4 bases and J by 5 bases, 14 bases remained unmatched. The V gene's germline CDR1 is DFQATT and CDR2 SNEGSKA (reference sequence). The CDR3 spans 16 residues. The CDR3 nucleotides are TGCAGTGCTAAAGCGAATCCGGGACAGGGCGGTACTGAAGCTTTCTTT. It yields the protein CSAKANPGQGGTEAFF.

The sample holds many counts of this clonotype. The rearrangement joins TRBV11-2 to TRBJ2-1; 11 nucleotides line up with TRBD2. The CDR3 loop spans 15 amino acids. Germline loops: CDR1 SGHAT, CDR2 FQNNGV. With 5 bases clipped from V and 6 bases from J, the junction kept 6 bases outside the gene matches. In nucleotides, the CDR3 is TGTGCCAGCAGCGTCCTAGCGGGAGGACTCAATGAGCAGTTCTTC. It yields the protein CASSVLAGGLNEQFF. Supplemented by reference TRBV11-2 and TRBJ2-1, the full variable domain reads EAGVAQSPRYKIIEKRQSVAFWCNPISGHATLYWYQQILGQGPKLLIQFQNNGVVDDSQLPKDRFSAERLKGVDSTLKIQPAKLEDSAVYLCASSVLAGGLNEQFFGPGTRLTVL.